This record concerns one T cell receptor beta chain sequence. No antigen is known for it. The sample originates from a study of OX40 agonist ivuxolimab in advanced cancers. General observations from the study: Clones of CD4+ and CD8+ blood T cells grew by week 6 at doses of 0.1 to 3.0 mg/kg.

Here immunoSEQ multiplex PCR was the method, and the copy in TCRdb shows in-frame clones only, minus some. Among tens of thousands of clones, almost 90% were seen once, and the ten largest hold more than 2.5%. The CDR3 has 13 residues. CDR1 MNHNS and CDR2 SASEGT come from the germline V gene. V lost 8 bases, J lost 2 bases, and 12 bases lay in between. This specimen was CD4+ or CD8+ T cells sorted from blood, taken in a trial of the OX40 agonist ivuxolimab. V is TRBV6-1 and J is TRBJ1-2; D is unclear. This sequence was found in an adult with an advanced solid tumor such as melanoma, head and neck, liver or kidney cancer. DNA for the CDR3: TGTGCCAGCCTAGCTAGACTGAACTATGGCTACACCTTC. Translating it yields CASLARLNYGYTF.